This passage covers 21 T cell receptor beta chains from one sample sequenced in a study of shared clonotypes between healthy human individuals. The table came from immunoSEQ multiplex PCR; TCRdb's copy has only in-frame clones and leaves some out. This repertoire shows 1,400,000 or so clones, approximately 98.5% found once; its top ten account for around 0.33%. The sequencing sample was made of naive CD4+ T cells sorted from blood. Subset here: CD45RA+ positively selected. These receptors were obtained from a man aged 25-40 years in good health.

V is TRBV5-1 and J is TRBJ2-2; 10 bases agree with TRBD1. This CDR3 is 16 amino acids long. V gave up 1 base and J gave up 5 bases; unmatched junction bases: 5. Germline CDR1 reads SGHRS; CDR2 reads YFSETQ. The CDR3 reads CASSLRDRGRTGELFF. The CDR3 region has the DNA TGCGCCAGCAGCTTGCGGGACAGGGGTCGGACCGGGGAGCTGTTTTTT. The full variable domain, rest sourced from reference TRBV5-1 and TRBJ2-2, is KAGVTQTPRYLIKTRGQQVTLSCSPISGHRSVSWYQQTPGQGLQFLFEYFSETQRNKGNFPGRFSGRQFSNSRSEMNVSTLELGDSALYLCASSLRDRGRTGELFFGEGSRLTVL.

The chain links TRBV6-1 to TRBJ2-7, with D perhaps TRBD1 or TRBD2 (5 bases each). The germline gives CDR1 MNHNS, CDR2 SASEGT. V lost 0 bases to trimming and J lost 1 base, with 13 bases between them. The CDR3 runs 16 residues. The DNA of the CDR3 is TGTGCCAGCAGTGAAGCGGGACGGCCTACTTCCTACGAGCAGTACTTC. Encoded protein: CASSEAGRPTSYEQYF.

The chain links TRBV14 to TRBJ2-7; 8 bases are a match to TRBD1. The CDR3 spans 15 residues. Per germline, CDR1 SGHDN and CDR2 FVKESK. Trimming at V came to 3 bases and at J to 2 bases, leaving 6 bases not matched to a gene. CDR3 DNA sequence: TGTGCCAGCAGCCACACCCGGGACAGGACCTACGAGCAGTACTTC. Translated, it gives CASSHTRDRTYEQYF. Filled out from reference TRBV14 and TRBJ2-7, the complete variable domain reads EAGVTQFPSHSVIEKGQTVTLRCDPISGHDNLYWYRRVMGKEIKFLLHFVKESKQDESGMPNNRFLAERTGGTYSTLKVQPAELEDSGVYFCASSHTRDRTYEQYFGPGTRLTVT.

The V gene is TRBV5-1, the J gene TRBJ2-1; 9 nucleotides match TRBD2. CDR1 and CDR2 from the germline V gene are SGHRS and YFSETQ. V dropped 0 bases and J dropped 4; count of bases not matched to a gene: 5. This CDR3 spans 16 amino acids. The CDR3 sequence is CASSLVFLAGYNEQFF. DNA for the CDR3: TGCGCCAGCAGCTTGGTTTTCCTAGCGGGGTACAATGAGCAGTTCTTC.

Worth noting for this clone: Other nucleotide sequences in the sample specify the same CDR3. The V and J genes are TRBV7-2 and TRBJ2-3; D gene ambiguous. This CDR3 is 12 amino acids long. The ends were cut back, 3 bases at V and 6 bases at J, with 7 bases in the middle. Germline V gene sequence: CDR1 SGHTA, CDR2 FQGNSA. The CDR3 bases are TGTGCCAGCAGCTTGGGAAGGGATACGCAGTATTTT. Its protein is CASSLGRDTQYF.

The chain employs TRBV2 and TRBJ2-2; TRBD2 agrees at 7 bases. The J segment lost 7 bases and the V segment lost 0 bases, leaving 5 bases of the junction unmatched. In germline, CDR1 is SNHLY, CDR2 FYNNEI. This CDR3 is 15 amino acids long. The CDR3 DNA reads TGTGCCAGCAGTGAAGCGGGAGGGCCGTTCGGGGAGCTGTTTTTT. Residues: CASSEAGGPFGELFF.

The rearrangement joins TRBV7-3 to TRBJ2-3; 7 bases fit TRBD1. Looked up from germline, CDR1 is SGHTA and CDR2 is FQGTGA. Trimming removed 4 bases from V and 1 base from J; junction bases left unmatched: 8. The CDR3 totals 16 residues. The CDR3 DNA follows: TGTGCCAGCAGCTCCGACAGGGATGGGGGCACAGATACGCAGTATTTT. It specifies CASSSDRDGGTDTQYF.

The chain joins TRBV27 to TRBJ2-7; no clear D gene. Germline loops: CDR1 MNHEY, CDR2 SMNVEV (reference sequence). CDR3 length equals 13 residues. V shed 6 bases and J shed 2 bases, with 11 bases lying between them. CDR3 sequence (DNA): TGTGCCAGCAGCAATACTGGGGCCTACGAGCAGTACTTC. Its protein product is CASSNTGAYEQYF.

The genes are TRBV28 and TRBJ2-1, with TRBD1 matching over 7 bases. Germline-derived CDR1 and CDR2 are MDHEN and SYDVKM. The CDR3 has 14 amino acids. With V trimmed by 3 bases and J by 7 bases, 6 bases remained unmatched. CDR3 protein: CASSFTGERNEQFF. The CDR3 DNA is TGTGCCAGCAGTTTTACAGGGGAAAGGAATGAGCAGTTCTTC.

A word on this clone: At one boundary the junction diverges from the germline segment, which might be a read error. This chain joins TRBV6-5 and TRBJ2-7; 14 bases are shared with TRBD2. CDR3 size: 14 residues. Germline-derived CDR1 and CDR2 are MNHEY and SVGAGI. The CDR3 region is CASSPTWTSGRLNF. The DNA for the CDR3 is TGTGCCAGCAGCCCTACCTGGACTAGCGGGAGGTTAAACTTC.

The gene calls are TRBV27 and TRBJ2-5; 7 bases fit TRBD2. The CDR3 extends over 15 amino acids. The germline gives CDR1 MNHEY, CDR2 SMNVEV (reference sequence). Trimming at V came to 4 bases and at J to 5 bases, leaving 10 bases not matched to a gene. CDR3 protein: CASSSMGAGRETQYF. As DNA, the CDR3 is TGTGCCAGCAGTTCCATGGGAGCGGGGAGGGAGACCCAGTACTTC.

This clone was recorded only once. V and J are TRBV28 and TRBJ1-4, with 9 bases fitting TRBD1. The CDR3 runs to 16 residues. Germline CDR1 is MDHEN and CDR2 is SYDVKM. The V gene end was trimmed by 6 bases and the J gene end by 0 bases; junction bases not matched to a gene: 5. CDR3 DNA sequence: TGTGCCAGCAGCGGGACAGGGCTTGCAACTAATGAAAAACTGTTTTTT. Its protein is CASSGTGLATNEKLFF.

The chain couples TRBV7-3 to TRBJ2-7; no reliable D call. The CDR3 has 14 amino acids. Germline values: CDR1 SGHTA, CDR2 FQGTGA. The V end was cut by 1 base, the J end by 0 bases, with 7 bases between. The DNA of the CDR3 is TGTGCCAGCAGCTTAAGTGCAGTCTCCTACGAGCAGTACTTC. It codes for CASSLSAVSYEQYF.

The chain has TRBV14 and TRBJ2-5; unclear D gene. The CDR3 is made up of 12 amino acids. Germline CDR1 and CDR2: SGHDN and FVKESK. V was trimmed by 0 bases and J by 5 bases, leaving 4 bases between them. CDR3 protein: CASSQDGETQYF. The CDR3 coding sequence is TGTGCCAGCAGCCAAGATGGGGAGACCCAGTACTTC.

The rearrangement joins TRBV5-1 to TRBJ2-1, with 8 positions matching TRBD2. The CDR3 contains 15 residues. J was trimmed by 7 bases and V by 5 bases; bases with no gene match: 11. CDR1 and CDR2 from the germline V gene are SGHRS and YFSETQ. CDR3 nucleotide sequence: TGCGCCAGCAGGCCACCGGGACTAGGGACGAATGAGCAGTTCTTC. Translated: CASRPPGLGTNEQFF.

This clone appeared a single time. The rearrangement uses TRBV5-1 and TRBJ2-3; 7 bases match TRBD2. The CDR3 is 17 residues long. Germline loops: CDR1 SGHRS, CDR2 YFSETQ. V was pared by 4 bases and J by 2 bases, with 13 bases of the junction left unmatched. CDR3 protein: CASSPPGLAAVTDTQYF. CDR3 in DNA: TGCGCCAGCAGCCCACCTGGGCTAGCGGCTGTCACAGATACGCAGTATTTT.

The rearrangement joins TRBV5-6 to TRBJ2-1; 12 nucleotides align to TRBD2. The CDR3 runs 17 residues. V lost 0 bases, J lost 0 bases, and 1 base stayed unmatched. Germline CDR1 and CDR2: SGHDT and YYEEEE. CDR3 residues: CASSLVTSGSSYNEQFF. In nucleotides, the CDR3 is TGTGCCAGCAGCTTGGTGACTAGCGGGAGCTCCTACAATGAGCAGTTCTTC.

For this clone: The same CDR3 can be traced to other DNA sequences in this sample. This sequence joins TRBV5-1 and TRBJ2-5; no clear D gene. Germline-derived CDR1 and CDR2 are SGHRS and YFSETQ. Trimming stripped 0 bases from V and 2 bases from J, with 8 bases between. The CDR3 covers 14 residues. DNA of the CDR3: TGCGCCAGCAGCTTGGGGGGTCCACAAGAGACCCAGTACTTC. Its translation: CASSLGGPQETQYF.

This sequence joins TRBV6-1 and TRBJ2-7, with D unclear. The V and J ends lost 1 base and 3 bases respectively, with 10 bases between them. The CDR3 is 14 amino acids. CDR1 is MNHNS, CDR2 SASEGT, per germline. CDR3 protein: CASSEELGRYEQYF. CDR3 DNA: TGTGCCAGCAGTGAAGAGCTAGGTCGCTACGAGCAGTACTTC.

The chain recombines TRBV7-2 with TRBJ2-5; D is possibly TRBD2 (6 bases). Per germline, CDR1 SGHTA and CDR2 FQGNSA. The CDR3 has 13 residues. The germline V and J ends were trimmed by 5 bases and 3 bases, with 10 bases remaining between them. In DNA form, the CDR3 reads TGTGCCAGCAGCCAGGGACTCGAAGAGACCCAGTACTTC. This gives the protein CASSQGLEETQYF.

This clone appeared a single time. The chain links TRBV7-2 to TRBJ2-1; TRBD1 matches at 7 bases. Germline CDR1 and CDR2: SGHTA and FQGNSA. The CDR3 runs 15 residues. Germline trimming cut 5 bases from V and 7 bases from J; bases unmatched to any gene: 11. The CDR3 bases are TGTGCCAGCAGCACGAGGCAGGGGGTCTCAAATGAGCAGTTCTTC. It is translated as CASSTRQGVSNEQFF.